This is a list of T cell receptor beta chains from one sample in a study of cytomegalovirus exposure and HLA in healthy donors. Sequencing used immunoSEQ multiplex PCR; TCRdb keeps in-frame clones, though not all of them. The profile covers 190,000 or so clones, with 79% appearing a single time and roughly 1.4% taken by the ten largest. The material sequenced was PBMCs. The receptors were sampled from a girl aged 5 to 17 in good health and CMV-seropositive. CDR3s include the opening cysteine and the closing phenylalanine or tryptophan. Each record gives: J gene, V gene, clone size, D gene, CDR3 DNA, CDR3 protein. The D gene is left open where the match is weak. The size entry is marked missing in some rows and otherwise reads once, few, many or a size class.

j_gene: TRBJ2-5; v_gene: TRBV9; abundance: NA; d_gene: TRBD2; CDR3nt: TGTGCCAGCAGCGTAGACGGGGGGGCCCTCCAGTACTTC; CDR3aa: CASSVDGGALQYF
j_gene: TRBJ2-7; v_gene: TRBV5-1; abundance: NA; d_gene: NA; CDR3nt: TGCGCCAGCAGCTTGGGGAAGACCTACAGGGAAAGCTCCTACGAGCAGTACTTC; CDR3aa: CASSLGKTYRESSYEQYF
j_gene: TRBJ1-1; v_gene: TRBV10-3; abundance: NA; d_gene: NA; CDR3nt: TGTGCCATCAGTGGGTCAGGGGTAGGTACTGAAGCTTTCTTT; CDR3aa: CAISGSGVGTEAFF
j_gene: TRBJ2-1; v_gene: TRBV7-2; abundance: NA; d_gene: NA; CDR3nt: TGTGCCAGCACCCCGGGGTCGAGGCAGTTCTTC; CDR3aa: CASTPGSRQFF
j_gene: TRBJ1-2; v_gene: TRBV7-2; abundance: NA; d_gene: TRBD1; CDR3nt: TGTGCCAGCACTCCGCAGGGGGCGCAGGGCTACACCTTC; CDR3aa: CASTPQGAQGYTF
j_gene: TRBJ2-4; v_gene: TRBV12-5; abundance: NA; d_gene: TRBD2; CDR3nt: TGTGCTAGTGGTTTAGTAGCGGGACTAGCCAAAAACATTCAGTACTTC; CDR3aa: CASGLVAGLAKNIQYF
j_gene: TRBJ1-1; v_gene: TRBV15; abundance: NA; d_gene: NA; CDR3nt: TGTGCCACCAGCAGAATAGACAGGTCTGAAGCTTTCTTT; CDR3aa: CATSRIDRSEAFF
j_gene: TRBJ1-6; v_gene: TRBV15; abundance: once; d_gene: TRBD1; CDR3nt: TGTGCCACCAGCAGAGATAAGTCGGCAGGGGGCGGTTCACCCCTCCACTTT; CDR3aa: CATSRDKSAGGGSPLHF
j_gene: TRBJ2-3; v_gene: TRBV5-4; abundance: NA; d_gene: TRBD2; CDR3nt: TGTGCCAGCAGCTTGACCCCTTGGGGGGGTAGCACAGATACGCAGTATTTT; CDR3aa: CASSLTPWGGSTDTQYF
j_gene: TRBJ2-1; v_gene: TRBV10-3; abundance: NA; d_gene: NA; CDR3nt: TGTGCCATCAGGGACGACAGGCGGGATGAGCAGTTCTTC; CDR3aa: CAIRDDRRDEQFF
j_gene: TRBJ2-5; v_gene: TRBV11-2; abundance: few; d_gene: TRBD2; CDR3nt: TGTGCCAGCAGCTTAGGACTAGCGGGGCAAGAGACCCAGTACTTC; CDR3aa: CASSLGLAGQETQYF
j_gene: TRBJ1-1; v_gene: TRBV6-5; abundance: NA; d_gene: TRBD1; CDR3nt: TGTGCCAGCAGTTCCACTCGAGGGGGCGCGGGCACTGAAGCTTTCTTT; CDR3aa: CASSSTRGGAGTEAFF
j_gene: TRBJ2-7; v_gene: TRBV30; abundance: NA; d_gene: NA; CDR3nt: TGTGCCTGGTCCGGCCAGGGATACTACGAGCAGTACTTC; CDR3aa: CAWSGQGYYEQYF
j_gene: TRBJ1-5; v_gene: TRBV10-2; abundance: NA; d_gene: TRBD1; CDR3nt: TGCGCCAGCACGGGGGGACAGGGGACGGCGTTTCGCCATCAGCCCCAGCATTTT; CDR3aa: CASTGGQGTAFRHQPQHF
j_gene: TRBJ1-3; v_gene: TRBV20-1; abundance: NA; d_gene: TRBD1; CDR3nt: TGCAGTGCTTCAGGGGGCGACACCATATATTTT; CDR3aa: CSASGGDTIYF
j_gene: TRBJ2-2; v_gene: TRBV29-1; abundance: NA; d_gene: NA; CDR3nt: TGCAGCGTTGTTAGCGCCCACGGGGAGCTGTTTTTT; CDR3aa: CSVVSAHGELFF
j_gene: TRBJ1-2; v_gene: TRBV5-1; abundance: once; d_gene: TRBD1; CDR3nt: TGCGCCAGCAGCTCTCCGGGACAGGGTCGTGGCTACACCTTC; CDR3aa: CASSSPGQGRGYTF